This is a list of T cell receptor beta chains from one sample in a study of cytomegalovirus exposure and HLA in healthy donors. Using immunoSEQ multiplex PCR, the repertoire was profiled, and TCRdb retains in-frame clones only, with some absent. The sample has about 190,000 clones; around 85% are singletons. Sequenced input: PBMCs. All receptors come from a middle-aged man in good health and CMV-seropositive. The conserved cysteine and the conserved F or W are not part of the CDR3 here. The D gene is left open where the match is weak.

length	D	J	V	CDR3
16	TRBD2	TRBJ2-7	TRBV5-1	ASSLGGLDRWGSYEQY
13	TRBD2	TRBJ2-3	TRBV14	ASSLRDYFPNTQY
12	NA	TRBJ2-2	TRBV7-9	ASSSDSDTGELF
13	NA	NA	TRBV30	AWSVAGVGAYEQY
13	TRBD1	TRBJ1-5	TRBV9	ASSGGQGPNQPQH
12	TRBD1	TRBJ2-7	TRBV4-3	ASSLRTGSYEQY
11	NA	TRBJ1-5	TRBV19	ASSIGRDQPQH
13	NA	NA	TRBV5-6	ASSLSRDNSYEQY
12	NA	TRBJ2-1	TRBV6-5	ASSPGGAVNEQF
13	TRBD2	TRBJ2-5	TRBV7-2	ASSPSGGAQETQY
12	TRBD2	TRBJ2-3	TRBV5-4	ASSYSGGADTQY